This TCR beta chain was recorded in a study of T cells in women clearing cervical HPV infection. With 6 bases removed from V and 3 bases from J, the gap between germline ends came to 14 bases. There are 15 residues in the CDR3. Germline CDR1 and CDR2: MDHEN and SYDVKM. Here immunoSEQ multiplex PCR was the method, and the copy in TCRdb shows in-frame clones only, minus some. The sample data list about 35,000 clones. Concerning this clone: The missing CDR3 end, 3 residues past where the read stops, is filled in from the germline J gene.

The gene calls are TRBV28 and TRBJ2-2, with D tentatively TRBD1 (6 bases). The receptor was derived from a woman between 18 and 75 years old with a cervical HPV16 infection that either progressed to CIN3+ or cleared (not recorded which). Sequencing used blood buffy coat. The CDR3 is CASSLKGTYTGELFF. The DNA read from the CDR3 is TGTGCCAGCAGCCTGAAAGGGACATACACCGGGGAG.